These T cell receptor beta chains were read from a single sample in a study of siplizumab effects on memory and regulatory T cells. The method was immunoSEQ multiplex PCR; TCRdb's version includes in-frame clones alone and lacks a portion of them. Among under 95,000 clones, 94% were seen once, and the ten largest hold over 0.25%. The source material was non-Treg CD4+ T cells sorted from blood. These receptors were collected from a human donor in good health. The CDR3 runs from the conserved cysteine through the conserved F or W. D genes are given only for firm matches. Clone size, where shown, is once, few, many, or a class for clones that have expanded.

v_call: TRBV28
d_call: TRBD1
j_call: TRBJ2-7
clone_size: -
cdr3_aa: CASRTGGGEQYF
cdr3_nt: TGTGCCAGCAGAACAGGGGGCGGCGAGCAGTACTTC

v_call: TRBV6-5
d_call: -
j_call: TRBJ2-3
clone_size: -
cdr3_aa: CASSLVGADTQYF
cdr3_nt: TGTGCCAGCAGTTTAGTGGGCGCAGATACGCAGTATTTT

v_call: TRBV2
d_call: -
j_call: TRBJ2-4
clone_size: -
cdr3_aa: CASSETRGVGVLIAKNIQYF
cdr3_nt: TGTGCCAGCAGTGAAACCAGGGGAGTGGGGGTTTTGATAGCCAAAAACATTCAGTACTTC

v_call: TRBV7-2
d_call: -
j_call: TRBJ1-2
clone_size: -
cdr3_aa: CASTRQATNYGYTF
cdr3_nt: TGTGCCAGCACCCGACAGGCTACTAACTATGGCTACACCTTC

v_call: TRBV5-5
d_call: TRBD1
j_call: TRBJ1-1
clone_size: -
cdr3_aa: CASSLFGTENTEAFF
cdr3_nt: TGTGCCAGCAGCTTGTTCGGGACAGAGAACACTGAAGCTTTCTTT

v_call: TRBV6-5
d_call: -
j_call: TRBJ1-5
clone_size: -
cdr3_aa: CASSYGKNSNQPQHF
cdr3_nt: TGTGCCAGCAGTTACGGCAAGAATAGCAATCAGCCCCAGCATTTT

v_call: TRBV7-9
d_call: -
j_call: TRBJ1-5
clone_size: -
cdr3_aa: CASSLGVNQPQHF
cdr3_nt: TGTGCCAGCAGCTTGGGGGTCAATCAGCCCCAGCATTTT

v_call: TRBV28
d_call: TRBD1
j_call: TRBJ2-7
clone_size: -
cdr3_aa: CATLNRGLYEQYF
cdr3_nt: TGTGCCACTTTAAACAGGGGGCTCTACGAGCAGTACTTC

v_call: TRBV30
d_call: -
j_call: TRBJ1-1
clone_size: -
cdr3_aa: CALRPTGFPEAFF
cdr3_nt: TGTGCCTTGCGCCCTACAGGGTTCCCTGAAGCTTTCTTT

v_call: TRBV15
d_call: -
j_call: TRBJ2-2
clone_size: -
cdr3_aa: CATSRDLAVGELFF
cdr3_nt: TGTGCCACCAGCAGAGATCTGGCTGTCGGGGAGCTGTTTTTT

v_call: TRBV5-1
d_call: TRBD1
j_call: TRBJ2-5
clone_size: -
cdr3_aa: CASSSQTGGSETQYF
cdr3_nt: TGCGCCAGCAGCTCACAGACAGGGGGGTCAGAGACCCAGTACTTC

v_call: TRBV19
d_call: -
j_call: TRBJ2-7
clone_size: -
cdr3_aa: CASSKPGAGTYEQYF
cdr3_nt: TGTGCCAGTAGTAAGCCCGGGGCCGGCACCTACGAGCAGTACTTC

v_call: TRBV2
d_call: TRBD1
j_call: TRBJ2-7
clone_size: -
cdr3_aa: CASRVQGPSYEQYF
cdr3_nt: TGTGCCAGCAGGGTACAGGGGCCCTCCTACGAGCAGTACTTC

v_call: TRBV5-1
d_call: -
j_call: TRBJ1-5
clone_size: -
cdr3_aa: CASSPDRSNQPQHF
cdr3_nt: TGCGCCAGCAGCCCTGACCGGTCCAATCAGCCCCAGCATTTT

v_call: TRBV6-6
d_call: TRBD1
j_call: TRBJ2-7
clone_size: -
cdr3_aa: CASSFDRGFYEQYF
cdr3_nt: TGTGCCAGCAGTTTTGACAGGGGGTTCTACGAGCAGTACTTC

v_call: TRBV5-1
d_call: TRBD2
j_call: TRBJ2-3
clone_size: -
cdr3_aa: CASSSYTSGGPDTQYF
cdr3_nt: TGCGCCAGCAGCTCCTATACTAGCGGTGGCCCAGATACGCAGTATTTT

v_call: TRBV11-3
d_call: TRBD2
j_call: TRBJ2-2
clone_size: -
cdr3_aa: CASSLRGLAFTGELFF
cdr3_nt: TGTGCCAGCAGCTTAAGGGGACTAGCCTTCACCGGGGAGCTGTTTTTT

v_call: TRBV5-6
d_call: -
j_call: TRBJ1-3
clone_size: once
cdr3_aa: CASSTPRGNTIYF
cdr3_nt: TGTGCCAGCAGCACGCCGAGGGGAAACACCATATATTTT

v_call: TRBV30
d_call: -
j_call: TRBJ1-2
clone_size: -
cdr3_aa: CAWSVLSGYTF
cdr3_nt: TGTGCCTGGAGTGTTTTATCTGGCTACACCTTC

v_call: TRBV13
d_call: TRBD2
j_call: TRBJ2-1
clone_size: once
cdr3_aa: CASSLDRGLAGYNEQFF
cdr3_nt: TGTGCCAGCAGCTTAGACCGGGGACTAGCGGGGTACAATGAGCAGTTCTTC

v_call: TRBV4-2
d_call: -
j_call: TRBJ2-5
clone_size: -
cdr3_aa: CASSQAVLTTQETQYF
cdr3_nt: TGTGCCAGCAGCCAAGCCGTACTCACTACGCAAGAGACCCAGTACTTC

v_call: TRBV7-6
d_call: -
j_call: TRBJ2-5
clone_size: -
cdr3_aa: CASSYPWARRPETQYF
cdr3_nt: TGTGCCAGCAGCTATCCTTGGGCGAGACGCCCAGAGACCCAGTACTTC

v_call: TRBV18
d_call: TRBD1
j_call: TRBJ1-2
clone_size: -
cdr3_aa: CASSPTGTGDGYTF
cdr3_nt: TGTGCCAGCTCACCTACCGGGACAGGCGATGGCTACACCTTC

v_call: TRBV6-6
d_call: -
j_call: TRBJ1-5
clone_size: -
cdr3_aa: CASSPQGIGQPQHF
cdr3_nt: TGTGCCAGCAGTCCCCAGGGTATCGGTCAGCCCCAGCATTTT

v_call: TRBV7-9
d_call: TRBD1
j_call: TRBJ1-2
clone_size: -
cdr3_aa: CASSLSGTGGGYTF
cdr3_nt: TGTGCCAGCAGCTTAAGTGGGACAGGAGGCGGCTACACCTTC

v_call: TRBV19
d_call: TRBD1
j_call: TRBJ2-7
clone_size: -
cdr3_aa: CASSTSGTGDGEQYF
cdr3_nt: TGTGCCAGTAGTACCTCCGGGACAGGGGATGGCGAGCAGTACTTC

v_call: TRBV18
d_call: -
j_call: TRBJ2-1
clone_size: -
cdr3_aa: CASSPGGQRNEQFF
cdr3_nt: TGTGCCAGCTCACCAGGCGGACAGCGAAATGAGCAGTTCTTC

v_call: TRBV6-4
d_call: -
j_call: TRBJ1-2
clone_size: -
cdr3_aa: CASRDPNYGYTF
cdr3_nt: TGTGCCAGCAGAGATCCAAACTATGGCTACACCTTC

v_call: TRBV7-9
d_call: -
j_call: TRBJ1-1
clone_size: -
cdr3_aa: CASSLEAALKAFF
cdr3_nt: TGTGCCAGCAGCTTAGAGGCAGCCCTTAAAGCTTTCTTT

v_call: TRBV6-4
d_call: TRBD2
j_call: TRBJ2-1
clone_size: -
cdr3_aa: CASSDSAGVSDEQFF
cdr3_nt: TGTGCCAGCAGTGACTCGGCGGGAGTAAGCGATGAGCAGTTCTTC

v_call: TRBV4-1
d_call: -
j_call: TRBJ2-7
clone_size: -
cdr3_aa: CASSQWAGQRGLYEQYF
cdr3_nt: TGCGCCAGCAGCCAATGGGCCGGACAACGGGGCCTCTACGAGCAGTACTTC

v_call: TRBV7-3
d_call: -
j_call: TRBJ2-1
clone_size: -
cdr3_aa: CAKSCDEYRASPNEQFF
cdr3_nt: TGTGCCAAATCCTGCGACGAATACAGAGCCTCTCCCAATGAGCAGTTCTTC

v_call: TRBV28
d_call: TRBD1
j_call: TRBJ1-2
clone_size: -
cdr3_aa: CATTQGTDRGWGYTF
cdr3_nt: TGTGCCACTACCCAGGGAACGGACAGGGGGTGGGGCTACACCTTC

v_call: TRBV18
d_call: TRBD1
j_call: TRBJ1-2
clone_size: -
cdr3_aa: CASSPKTGTGTSYGYTF
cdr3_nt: TGTGCCAGCTCACCGAAAACCGGGACAGGGACTTCTTATGGCTACACCTTC

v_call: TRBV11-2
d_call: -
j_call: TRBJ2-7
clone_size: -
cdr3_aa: CASSLVPGADHEQYF
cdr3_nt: TGTGCCAGCAGCTTAGTTCCGGGGGCAGACCACGAGCAGTACTTC

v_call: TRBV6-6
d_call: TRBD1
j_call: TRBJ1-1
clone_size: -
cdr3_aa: CAIGQGTAGGTEAFF
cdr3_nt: TGTGCCATAGGACAGGGGACAGCGGGTGGCACTGAAGCTTTCTTT

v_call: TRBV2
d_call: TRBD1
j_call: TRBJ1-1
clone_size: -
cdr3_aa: CASSGDSSYQAFF
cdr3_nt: TGTGCCAGCAGTGGGGACAGTTCGTACCAAGCTTTCTTT

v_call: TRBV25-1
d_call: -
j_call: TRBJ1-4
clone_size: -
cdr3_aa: CASSRDTENEKLFF
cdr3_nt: TGTGCCAGCAGCCGGGACACGGAAAATGAAAAACTGTTTTTT

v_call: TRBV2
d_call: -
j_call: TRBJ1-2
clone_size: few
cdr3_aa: CASLRSQGNRRGNGYTF
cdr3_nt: TGTGCCTCCCTCAGGTCGCAGGGTAACCGGAGAGGGAATGGCTACACCTTC

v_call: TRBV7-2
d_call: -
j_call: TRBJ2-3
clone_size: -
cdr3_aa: CASILTGGTDTQYF
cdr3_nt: TGTGCCAGCATCTTAACCGGGGGCACAGATACGCAGTATTTT

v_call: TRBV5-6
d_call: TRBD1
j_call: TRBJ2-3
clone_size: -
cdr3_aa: CASSPQGVFYTDTQYF
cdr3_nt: TGTGCCAGCAGCCCCCAGGGGGTCTTTTACACAGATACGCAGTATTTT

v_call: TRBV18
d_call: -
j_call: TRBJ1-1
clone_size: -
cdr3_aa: CASSPTTGPMNTEAFF
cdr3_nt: TGTGCCAGCTCACCGACAACCGGCCCAATGAACACTGAAGCTTTCTTT

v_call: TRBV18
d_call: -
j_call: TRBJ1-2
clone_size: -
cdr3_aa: CASSQTSNLRGYGYTF
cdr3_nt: TGTGCCAGCTCACAAACTTCGAACCTACGGGGCTATGGCTACACCTTC

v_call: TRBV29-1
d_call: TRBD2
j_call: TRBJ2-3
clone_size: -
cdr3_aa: CSVVRAGGRNTQYF
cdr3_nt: TGCAGCGTTGTTCGAGCGGGGGGAAGGAATACGCAGTATTTT

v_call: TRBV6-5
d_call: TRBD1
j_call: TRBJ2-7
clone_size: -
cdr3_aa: CASAGRDRGIYEQYF
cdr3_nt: TGTGCCAGCGCGGGTCGGGACAGGGGGATCTACGAGCAGTACTTC

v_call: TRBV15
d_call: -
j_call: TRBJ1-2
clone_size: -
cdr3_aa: CATSRVAGNYGYTF
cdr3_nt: TGTGCCACCAGCAGAGTGGCGGGGAACTATGGCTACACCTTC

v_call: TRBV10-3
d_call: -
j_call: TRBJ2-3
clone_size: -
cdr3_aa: CAISESTGGDTQYF
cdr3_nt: TGTGCCATCAGTGAGTCTACTGGCGGGGATACGCAGTATTTT

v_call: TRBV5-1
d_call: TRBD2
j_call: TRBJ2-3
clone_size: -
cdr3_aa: CASSLVNSGGRDTQYF
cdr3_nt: TGCGCCAGCAGCTTGGTGAATAGCGGGGGCCGGGATACGCAGTATTTT

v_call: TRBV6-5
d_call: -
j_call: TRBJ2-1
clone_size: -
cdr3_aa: CASSFRGPSYNEQFF
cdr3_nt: TGTGCCAGCAGTTTTAGAGGACCCTCCTACAATGAGCAGTTCTTC

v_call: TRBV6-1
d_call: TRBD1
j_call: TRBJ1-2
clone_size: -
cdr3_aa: CASRDRGWGGYTF
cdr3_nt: TGTGCCAGCAGGGACAGGGGGTGGGGTGGCTACACCTTC

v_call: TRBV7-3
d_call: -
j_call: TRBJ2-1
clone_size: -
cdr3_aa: CASSLLGATYNEQFF
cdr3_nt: TGTGCCAGCAGCTTATTGGGGGCTACCTACAATGAGCAGTTCTTC

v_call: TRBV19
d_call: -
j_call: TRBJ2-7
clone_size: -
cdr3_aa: CASSIGHGSSYEQYF
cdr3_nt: TGTGCCAGTAGTATCGGACACGGCAGCTCCTACGAGCAGTACTTC

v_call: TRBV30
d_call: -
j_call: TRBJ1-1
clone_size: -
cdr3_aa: CAWDRMNTEAFF
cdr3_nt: TGTGCCTGGGACAGAATGAACACTGAAGCTTTCTTT

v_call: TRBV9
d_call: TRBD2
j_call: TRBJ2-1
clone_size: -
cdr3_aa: CASSVGPGAGGNEQFF
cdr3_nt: TGTGCCAGCAGCGTAGGCCCCGGGGCGGGAGGCAATGAGCAGTTCTTC

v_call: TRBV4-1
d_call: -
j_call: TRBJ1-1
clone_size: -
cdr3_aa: CASSQEAGRMNTEAFF
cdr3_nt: TGCGCCAGCAGCCAAGAGGCAGGTCGTATGAACACTGAAGCTTTCTTT

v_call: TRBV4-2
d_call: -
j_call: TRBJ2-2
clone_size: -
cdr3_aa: CASSQGPSPGELFF
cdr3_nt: TGTGCCAGCAGCCAAGGCCCCAGCCCCGGGGAGCTGTTTTTT

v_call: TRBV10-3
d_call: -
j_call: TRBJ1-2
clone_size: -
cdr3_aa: CAISAQDGGGGGYTF
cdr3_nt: TGTGCCATCAGTGCCCAGGATGGGGGTGGGGGAGGCTACACCTTC

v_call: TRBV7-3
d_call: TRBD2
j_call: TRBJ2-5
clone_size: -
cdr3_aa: CASSLASGRSETQYF
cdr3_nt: TGTGCCAGCAGCTTAGCTAGCGGGAGATCAGAGACCCAGTACTTC

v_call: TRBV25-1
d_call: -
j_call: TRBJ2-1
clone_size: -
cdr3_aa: CASRVDNEQFF
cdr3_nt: TGTGCCAGCAGGGTGGACAATGAGCAGTTCTTC